The clone carrying this TCR beta chain was recorded a few times. What it binds is not known. These data are taken from a study of beta chain features in type 1 diabetes. Study results and caveats: The naive, central memory and Treg TCRB repertoires showed an apparent similarity that was greater among patients than among healthy donors. TCRB CDR3 length was moderately but significantly reduced in all four CD4+ subsets of Type 1 diabetes patients.

TCRB transcripts that were expressed got sequenced, as all of the isolated RNA had been reverse transcribed. Sequenced by immunoSEQ multiplex PCR; TCRdb stores in-frame clones only, minus some. The repertoire includes about 700,000 clones, roughly 12% of them detected once, and 0.02% to 0.025% sits in the top ten. Germline V lookup: CDR1 KGHSH, CDR2 LQKENI. The length of the CDR3 is 18 residues. With 4 bases removed from V and 0 bases from J, the gap between germline ends came to 20 bases. The sequence was collected from a man aged 18 to 30 with type 1 diabetes. This rearrangement joins TRBV18 to TRBJ2-3; D not certain. The sample consisted of naive CD4+ T cells from blood. This CDR3 is CASSRGPPRLPSTDTQYF. CDR3 DNA sequence: TGTGCCAGCTCACGTGGCCCCCCCCGGCTTCCCAGCACAGATACGCAGTATTTT.